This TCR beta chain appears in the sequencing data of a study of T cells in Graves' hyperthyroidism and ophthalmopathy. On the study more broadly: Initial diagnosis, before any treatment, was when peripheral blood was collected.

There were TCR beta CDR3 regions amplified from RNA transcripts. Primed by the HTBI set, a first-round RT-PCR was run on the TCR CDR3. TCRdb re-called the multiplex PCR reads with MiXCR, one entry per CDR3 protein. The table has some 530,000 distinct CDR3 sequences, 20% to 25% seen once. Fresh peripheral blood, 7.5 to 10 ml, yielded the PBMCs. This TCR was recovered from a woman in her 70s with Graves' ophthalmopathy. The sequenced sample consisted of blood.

CDR3 loop: CASRILPYEQYF. The CDR3 nucleotides read TGTGCCAGCAGGATCCTCCCCTACGAGCAGTACTTC. V is TRBV7-2 and J is TRBJ2-7, with D unresolved. V shed 6 bases and J shed 2 bases, with 8 bases lying between them. CDR1 SGHTA and CDR2 FQGNSA come from the germline V gene. This CDR3 has 12 amino acids. The complete variable domain, with remaining parts taken from reference TRBV7-2 and TRBJ2-7, reads GAGVSQSPSNKVTEKGKDVELRCDPISGHTALYWYRQSLGQGLEFLIYFQGNSAPDKSGLPSDRFSAERTGGSVSTLTIQRTQQEDSAVYLCASRILPYEQYFGPGTRLTVT.